This T cell receptor (beta chain) was sequenced in a study of CD8 T cells in ankylosing spondylitis. MiXCR, run by TCRdb on the 5' RACE reads, gives a single entry per CDR3 protein. The repertoire includes about 150,000 distinct CDR3 sequences, 44% of them detected once, and approximately 16% sits in the top ten. V lost 5 bases to trimming and J lost 0 bases; unmatched junction nucleotides: 9. The CDR3 contains 18 residues. The chain is built from TRBV12-3 or TRBV12-4 and TRBJ2-6, with 8 bases matching TRBD2. Sequenced: synovial fluid, either unsorted or a sorted T cell fraction (not recorded which). The receptor comes from a male donor with ankylosing spondylitis. The CDR3 region has the DNA TGTGCCAGCAGTCCCATGGGTAGCGGGGTCTCTGGGGCCAACGTCCTGACTTTC. This gives the protein CASSPMGSGVSGANVLTF.